Following are 6 T cell receptor beta chains from one sample sequenced in a study of T cells in Graves' hyperthyroidism and ophthalmopathy. Using RNA transcripts as the source, TCR beta CDR3 regions were amplified. The primer set for the first-round RT-PCR of the TCR CDR3 was HTBI. TCRdb independently ran MiXCR on the multiplex PCR reads; one entry per CDR3 protein. The sample holds some 150,000 distinct CDR3 sequences, less than 25% seen once. Sequencing was performed on blood. The receptors shown here come from a woman in her forties or fifties with Graves' hyperthyroidism that later progressed to Graves' ophthalmopathy.

In its sample, this clonotype was seen many times. The genes are TRBV12-3 or TRBV12-4 and TRBJ2-3; 11 positions agree with TRBD2. The J segment lost 6 bases and the V segment lost 5 bases, leaving 4 bases of the junction unmatched. The CDR3 loop spans 14 amino acids. This CDR3 is CASSRGLAEDTQYF. In DNA form, the CDR3 reads TGTGCCAGCAGTCGGGGACTAGCGGAGGATACGCAGTATTTT.

This clonotype has just a few counts. V is TRBV4-1 and J is TRBJ2-2; D possibly corresponds to TRBD2 (5 bases). The CDR3 extends over 17 amino acids. CDR1 and CDR2 from the germline V gene are MGHRA and YSYEKL. Trimming left V 2 bases short and J 3 bases short, with 16 bases between. The CDR3 bases are TGCGCCAGCAGCCAATTAAAGAGGGTGCTGGACACCGGGGAGCTGTTTTTT. Amino acids: CASSQLKRVLDTGELFF.

The table lists this clonotype with a few counts. This chain joins TRBV12-3 or TRBV12-4 and TRBJ1-5; no reliable D call. The V and J ends lost 3 bases and 4 bases respectively, with 7 bases between them. The CDR3 has 13 amino acids. This CDR3 reads CASSFVQNQPQHF. For the CDR3, the DNA is TGTGCCAGCAGTTTTGTACAGAATCAGCCCCAGCATTTT.

This clonotype occurred many times. The genes are TRBV12-3 or TRBV12-4 and TRBJ2-5, with TRBD1 identical over 7 bases. Trimming removed 5 bases from V and 5 bases from J; junction bases left unmatched: 8. This CDR3 contains 14 residues. Here the CDR3 DNA reads TGTGCCAGCAGTCCCGGGACAGTGAGGGAGACCCAGTACTTC. Protein sequence: CASSPGTVRETQYF.

The genes are TRBV6-1 and TRBJ2-7; no definite D call. The V gene's germline CDR1 is MNHNS and CDR2 SASEGT. The CDR3 runs to 12 residues. V gave up 8 bases and J gave up 3 bases, with 11 bases separating them. The CDR3 nucleotides are TGTGCCAGCTTCACGGAAAACTACGAGCAGTACTTC. Encoded protein: CASFTENYEQYF.

In regard to this clonotype: A single base separates this from a much larger clone, so it may be a read error. This sequence joins TRBV4-1 and TRBJ2-3; maybe TRBD1 (7 bases). The CDR3 is made up of 17 amino acids. CDR1 and CDR2 (germline): MGHRA, YSYEKL. CDR3 residues: CASSQERLRDSIDTQYF. The CDR3 nucleotides read TGCGCCAGCAGCCAAGAAAGACTGCGGGACAGCATAGATACGCAGTATTTT.